This T cell receptor (beta chain) was documented in a study of blood T cell repertoires in COVID-19. Study context: Donors in the United States, Italy and Spain gave samples during acute or convalescent COVID-19.

Trimming removed 4 bases from V and 0 bases from J, with 11 bases in between. Germline CDR1 reads SGHVS; CDR2 reads FNYEAQ. The CDR3 runs 15 residues. In the original processing: Reference gene primers were amplified, and this amplification served to estimate nucleated cell counts. This table comes from immunoSEQ multiplex PCR, and its TCRdb copy is limited to in-frame clones, with some not included. V and J calls and clone size come straight from that table; D and trimming were deduced from the DNA. The sample shows a few hundred thousand clones, about 91% of them seen only once. Sequencing was performed on peripheral blood. This chain uses TRBV7-6 with TRBJ2-3; perhaps TRBD2 as D (5 bases). This sequence originates from a woman aged 55-69 years with acute or convalescent COVID-19. The CDR3 sequence: CASSYGLSSTDTQYF. As DNA, the CDR3 is TGTGCCAGCAGCTACGGACTTTCTAGCACAGATACGCAGTATTTT.